This T cell receptor beta chain was captured by sequencing in a study of blood T cell repertoires in COVID-19. The V end lost 0 bases, the J end lost 4 bases, and 6 bases lay between the germline ends. Germline CDR1 reads LNHDA; CDR2 reads SQIVND (reference sequence). There are 13 residues in the CDR3. The table came from immunoSEQ multiplex PCR; TCRdb's copy has only in-frame clones and leaves some out. The sample records under 110,000 clones, roughly 80% being singletons. The material sequenced was peripheral blood. This sequence originates from a woman in her fifties or sixties with acute or convalescent COVID-19. The V gene is TRBV19, the J gene TRBJ1-2; no clear D. This CDR3 is CASSIDRIYGYTF. The DNA of the CDR3 is TGTGCCAGTAGTATAGACAGAATCTATGGCTACACCTTC. Filled out from reference TRBV19 and TRBJ1-2, the complete variable domain reads DGGITQSPKYLFRKEGQNVTLSCEQNLNHDAMYWYRQDPGQGLRLIYYSQIVNDFQKGDIAEGYSVSREKKESFPLTVTSAQKNPTAFYLCASSIDRIYGYTFGSGTRLTVV.